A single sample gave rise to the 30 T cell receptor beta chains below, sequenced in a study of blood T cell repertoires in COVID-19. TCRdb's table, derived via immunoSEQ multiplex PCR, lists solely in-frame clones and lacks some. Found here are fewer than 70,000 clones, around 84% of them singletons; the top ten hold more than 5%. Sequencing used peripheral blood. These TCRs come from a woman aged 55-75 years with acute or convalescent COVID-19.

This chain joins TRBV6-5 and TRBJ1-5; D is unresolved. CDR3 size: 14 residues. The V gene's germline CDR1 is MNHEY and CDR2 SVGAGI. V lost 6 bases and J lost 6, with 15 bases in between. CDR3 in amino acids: CASSLQPEGQPQHF. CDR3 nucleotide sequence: TGTGCCAGCAGCCTACAGCCGGAGGGTCAGCCCCAGCATTTT.

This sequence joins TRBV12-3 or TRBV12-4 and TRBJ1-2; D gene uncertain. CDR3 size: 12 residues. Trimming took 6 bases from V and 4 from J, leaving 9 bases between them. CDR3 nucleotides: TGTGCCAGCAGAGGCCAGCGCTATGGCTACACCTTC. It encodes CASRGQRYGYTF.

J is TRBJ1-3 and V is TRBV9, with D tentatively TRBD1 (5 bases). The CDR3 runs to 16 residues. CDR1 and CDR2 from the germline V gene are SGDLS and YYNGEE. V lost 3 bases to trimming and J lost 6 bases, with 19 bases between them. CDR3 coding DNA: TGTGCCAGCAGCGCACACGACCCCAGGGTGGAAAACACCATATATTTT. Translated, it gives CASSAHDPRVENTIYF.

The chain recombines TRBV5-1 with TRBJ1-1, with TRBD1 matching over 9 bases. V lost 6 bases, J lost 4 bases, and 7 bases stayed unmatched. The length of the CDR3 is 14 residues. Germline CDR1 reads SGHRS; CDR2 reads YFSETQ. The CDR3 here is CASIPGTGFTEAFF. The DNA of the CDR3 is TGCGCCAGCATTCCTGGGACAGGGTTCACTGAAGCTTTCTTT.

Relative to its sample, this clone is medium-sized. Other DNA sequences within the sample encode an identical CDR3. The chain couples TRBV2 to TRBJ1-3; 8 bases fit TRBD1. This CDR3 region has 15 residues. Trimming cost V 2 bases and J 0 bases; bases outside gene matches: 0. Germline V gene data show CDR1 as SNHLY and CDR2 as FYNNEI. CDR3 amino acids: CASSETGGSGNTIYF. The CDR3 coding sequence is TGTGCCAGCAGTGAAACAGGGGGCTCTGGAAACACCATATATTTT.

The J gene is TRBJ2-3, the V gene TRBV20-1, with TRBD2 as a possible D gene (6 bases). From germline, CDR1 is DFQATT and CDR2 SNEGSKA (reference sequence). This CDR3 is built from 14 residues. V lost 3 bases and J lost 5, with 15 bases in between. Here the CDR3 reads CSASRTGVIDTQYF. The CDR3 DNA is TGCAGTGCTAGTCGGACGGGAGTTATAGATACGCAGTATTTT.

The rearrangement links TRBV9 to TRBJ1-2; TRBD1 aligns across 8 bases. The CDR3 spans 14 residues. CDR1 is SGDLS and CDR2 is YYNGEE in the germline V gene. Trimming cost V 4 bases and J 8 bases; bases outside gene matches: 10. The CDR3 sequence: CASSPRTGFHGYTF. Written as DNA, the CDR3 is TGTGCCAGCAGCCCACGGACAGGGTTCCACGGCTACACCTTC.

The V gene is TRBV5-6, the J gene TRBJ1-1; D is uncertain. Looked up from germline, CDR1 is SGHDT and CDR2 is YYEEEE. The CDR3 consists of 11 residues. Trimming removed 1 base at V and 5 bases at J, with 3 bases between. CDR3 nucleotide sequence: TGTGCCAGCAGCTTGCAAACTGAAGCTTTCTTT. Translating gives CASSLQTEAFF.

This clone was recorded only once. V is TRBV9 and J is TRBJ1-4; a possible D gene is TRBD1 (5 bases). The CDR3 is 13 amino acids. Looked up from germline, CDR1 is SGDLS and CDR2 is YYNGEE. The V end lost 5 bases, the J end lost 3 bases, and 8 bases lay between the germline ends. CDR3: CASRQDANEKLFF. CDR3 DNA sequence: TGTGCCAGCAGACAGGACGCTAATGAAAAACTGTTTTTT.

The CDR3, as DNA: TGTGCCAGCAGCTTGGGACAGGGAAACTACTTC. This translates into CASSLGQGNYF. J is TRBJ2-5 and V is TRBV7-9; 9 positions agree with TRBD1. The CDR3 loop spans 11 amino acids. CDR1 is SEHNR, CDR2 FQNEAQ, per germline (reference sequence). The ends lost 3 bases at V and 14 bases at J; junction bases unmatched: 4.

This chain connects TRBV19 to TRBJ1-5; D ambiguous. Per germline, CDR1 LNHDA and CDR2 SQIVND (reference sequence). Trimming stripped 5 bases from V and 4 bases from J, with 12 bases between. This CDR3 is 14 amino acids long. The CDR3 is CASSLPQINQPQHF. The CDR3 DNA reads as TGTGCCAGTAGTCTACCACAGATAAATCAGCCCCAGCATTTT.

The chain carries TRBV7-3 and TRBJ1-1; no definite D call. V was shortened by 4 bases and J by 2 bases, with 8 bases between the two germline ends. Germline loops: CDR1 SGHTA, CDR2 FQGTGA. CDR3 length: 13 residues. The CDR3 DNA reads TGTGCCAGCAGCTCGAGGGTTAACACTGAAGCTTTCTTT. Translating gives CASSSRVNTEAFF. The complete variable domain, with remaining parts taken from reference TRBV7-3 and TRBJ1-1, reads GAGVSQTPSNKVTEKGKYVELRCDPISGHTALYWYRQSLGQGPEFLIYFQGTGAADDSGLPNDRFFAVRPEGSVSTLKIQRTERGDSAVYLCASSSRVNTEAFFGQGTRLTVV.

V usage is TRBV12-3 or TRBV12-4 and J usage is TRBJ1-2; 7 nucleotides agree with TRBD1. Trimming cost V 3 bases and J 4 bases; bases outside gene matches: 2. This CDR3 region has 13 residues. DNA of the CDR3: TGTGCCAGCAGTTTCGACAGGGCCTATGGCTACACCTTC. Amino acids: CASSFDRAYGYTF.

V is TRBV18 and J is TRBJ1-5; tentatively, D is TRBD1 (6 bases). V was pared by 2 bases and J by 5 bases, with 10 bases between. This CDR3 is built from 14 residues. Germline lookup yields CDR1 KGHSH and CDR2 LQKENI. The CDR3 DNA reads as TGTGCCAGCTCACCAGCGGGGGCCGATCAGCCCCAGCATTTT. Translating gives CASSPAGADQPQHF. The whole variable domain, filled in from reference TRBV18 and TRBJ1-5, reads NAGVMQNPRHLVRRRGQEARLRCSPMKGHSHVYWYRQLPEEGLKFMVYLQKENIIDESGMPKERFSAEFPKEGPSILRIQQVVRGDSAAYFCASSPAGADQPQHFGDGTRLSIL.

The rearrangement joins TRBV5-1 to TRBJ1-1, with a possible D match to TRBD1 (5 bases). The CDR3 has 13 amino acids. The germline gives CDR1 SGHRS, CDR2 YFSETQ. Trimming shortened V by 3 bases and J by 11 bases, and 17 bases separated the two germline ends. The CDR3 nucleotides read TGCGCCAGCAGCTCGAGGGGACTCGACGGGGCTTTCTTT. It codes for CASSSRGLDGAFF.

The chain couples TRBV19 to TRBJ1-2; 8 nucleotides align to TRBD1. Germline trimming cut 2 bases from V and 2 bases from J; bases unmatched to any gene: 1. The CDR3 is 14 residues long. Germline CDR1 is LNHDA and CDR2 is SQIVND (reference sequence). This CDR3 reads CASSINRGNYGYTF. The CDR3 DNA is TGTGCCAGTAGTATAAACAGGGGGAACTATGGCTACACCTTC.

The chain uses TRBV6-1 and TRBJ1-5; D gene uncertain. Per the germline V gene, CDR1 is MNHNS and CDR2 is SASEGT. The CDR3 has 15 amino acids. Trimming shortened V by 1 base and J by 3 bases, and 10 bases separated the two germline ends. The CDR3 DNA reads TGTGCCAGCAGTGAAGAATCAGGACTCAATCAGCCCCAGCATTTT. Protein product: CASSEESGLNQPQHF.

The CDR3 sequence: CASSDTGDEKLFF. The DNA of the CDR3 is TGTGCCAGTAGCGACACAGGGGATGAAAAACTGTTTTTT. The chain joins TRBV19 to TRBJ1-4; TRBD1 matches at 7 bases. Unmatched junction bases numbered 4, after V lost 6 bases and J lost 6 bases. Germline lookup yields CDR1 LNHDA and CDR2 SQIVND (reference sequence). This CDR3 spans 13 amino acids.

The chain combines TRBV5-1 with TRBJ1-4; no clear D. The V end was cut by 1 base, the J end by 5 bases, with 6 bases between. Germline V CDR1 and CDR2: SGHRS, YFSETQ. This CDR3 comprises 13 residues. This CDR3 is CASSLTGNEKLFF. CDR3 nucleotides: TGCGCCAGCAGCTTGACGGGGAATGAAAAACTGTTTTTT.

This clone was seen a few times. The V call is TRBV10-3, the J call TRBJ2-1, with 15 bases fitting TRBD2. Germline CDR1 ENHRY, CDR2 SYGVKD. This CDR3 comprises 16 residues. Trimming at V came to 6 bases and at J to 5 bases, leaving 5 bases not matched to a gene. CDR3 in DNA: TGTGCCATCAGCGGACTAGCGGGGGGGCCGGACAATGAGCAGTTCTTC. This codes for CAISGLAGGPDNEQFF.

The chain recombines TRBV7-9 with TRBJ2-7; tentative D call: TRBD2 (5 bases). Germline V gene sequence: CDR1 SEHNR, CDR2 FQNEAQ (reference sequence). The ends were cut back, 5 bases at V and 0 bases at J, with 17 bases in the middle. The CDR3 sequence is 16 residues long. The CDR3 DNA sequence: TGTGCCAGCAGCAACCTTCCAGGACTCGGCTCCTACGAGCAGTACTTC. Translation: CASSNLPGLGSYEQYF.

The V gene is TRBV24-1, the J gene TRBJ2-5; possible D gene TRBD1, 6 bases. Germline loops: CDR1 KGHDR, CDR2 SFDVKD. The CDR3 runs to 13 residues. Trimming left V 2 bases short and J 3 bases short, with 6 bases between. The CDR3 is CATSDWDKETQYF. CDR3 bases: TGTGCCACCAGTGATTGGGACAAAGAGACCCAGTACTTC.

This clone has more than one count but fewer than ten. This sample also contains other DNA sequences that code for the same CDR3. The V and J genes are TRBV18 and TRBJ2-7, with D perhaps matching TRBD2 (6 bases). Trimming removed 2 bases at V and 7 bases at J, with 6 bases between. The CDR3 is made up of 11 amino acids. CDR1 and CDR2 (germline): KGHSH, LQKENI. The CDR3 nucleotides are TGTGCCAGCTCACCAGGGAGGGAGCAGTACTTC. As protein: CASSPGREQYF.

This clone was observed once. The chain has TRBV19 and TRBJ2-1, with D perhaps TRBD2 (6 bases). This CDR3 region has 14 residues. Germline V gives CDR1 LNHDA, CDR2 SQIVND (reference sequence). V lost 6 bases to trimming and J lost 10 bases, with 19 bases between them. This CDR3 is CASRSYGSEYEQFF. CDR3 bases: TGTGCCAGTAGATCCTACGGGAGTGAGTACGAGCAGTTCTTC.

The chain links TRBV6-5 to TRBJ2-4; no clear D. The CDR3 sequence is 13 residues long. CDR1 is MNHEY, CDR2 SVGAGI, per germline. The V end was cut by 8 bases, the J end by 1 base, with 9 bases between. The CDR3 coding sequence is TGTGCCAGCGGAGACGCCGCCAAAAACATTCAGTACTTC. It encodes CASGDAAKNIQYF.

Here the CDR3 DNA reads TGTGCCAGCAGCTTAAATCCCCGACAGGGGGCTTTCTATGGCTACACCTTC. Amino acids: CASSLNPRQGAFYGYTF. This sequence joins TRBV7-2 and TRBJ1-2; 10 nucleotides match TRBD1. The CDR3 length is 17 residues. Germline loops: CDR1 SGHTA, CDR2 FQGNSA. Trimming at V came to 2 bases and at J to 4 bases, leaving 10 bases not matched to a gene.

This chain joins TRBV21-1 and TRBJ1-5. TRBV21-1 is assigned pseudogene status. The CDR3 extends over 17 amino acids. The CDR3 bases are TGTGCCAGCAGCAACACTTCGGAGGTTTTTAGCAATCAGCCCCAGCATTTT. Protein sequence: CASSNTSEVFSNQPQHF.

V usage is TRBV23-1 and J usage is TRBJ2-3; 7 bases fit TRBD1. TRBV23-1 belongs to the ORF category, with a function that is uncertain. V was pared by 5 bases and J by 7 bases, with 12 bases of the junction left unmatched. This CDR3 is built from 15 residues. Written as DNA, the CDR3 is TGCGCCAGCAGTGTAAGACCGGGACAGCATTATACGCAGTATTTT. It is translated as CASSVRPGQHYTQYF.

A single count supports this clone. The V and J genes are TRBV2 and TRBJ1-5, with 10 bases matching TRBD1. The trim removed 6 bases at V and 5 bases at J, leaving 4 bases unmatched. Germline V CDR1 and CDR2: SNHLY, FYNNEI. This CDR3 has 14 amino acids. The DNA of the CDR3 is TGTGCCAGCAGCCGCGGACAGGGGGATCAGCCCCAGCATTTT. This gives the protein CASSRGQGDQPQHF.

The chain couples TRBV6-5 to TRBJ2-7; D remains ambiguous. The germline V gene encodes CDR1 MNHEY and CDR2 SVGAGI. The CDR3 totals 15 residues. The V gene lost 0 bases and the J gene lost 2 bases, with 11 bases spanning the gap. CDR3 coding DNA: TGTGCCAGCAGTTACTCGATTGGCACTACCTACGAGCAGTACTTC. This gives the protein CASSYSIGTTYEQYF.